This entry is about one TCR beta chain. The antigen is unknown. The CDR3 loop spans 15 amino acids. Germline V gives CDR1 SGHDT, CDR2 YYEEEE. Trimming pared 0 bases from V and 0 bases from J, leaving 9 bases between. The data belong to a study of CD8 T cells in ankylosing spondylitis. MiXCR, applied by TCRdb to the 5' RACE reads, yields one record per CDR3 protein. In the table there are 220,000 or so distinct CDR3 sequences, about 17% of which are singletons. Points from the study as a whole: Within matched ankylosing spondylitis synovial fluid, disease-linked clones were reportedly significantly enriched. In ankylosing spondylitis blood, a motif of about 8 highly homologous TCR beta variants appeared characteristic.

The sequence was collected from a male donor with ankylosing spondylitis. The chain combines TRBV5-6 with TRBJ2-5; D gene ambiguous. Sequenced material: blood, either unsorted or a sorted T cell fraction (not recorded which). CDR3 loop: CASSLGQLYQETQYF. CDR3 DNA sequence: TGTGCCAGCAGCTTGGGGCAACTGTACCAAGAGACCCAGTACTTC.